The 18 T cell receptor beta chains below all came from one sample that was sequenced in a study of long-term antiretroviral therapy in people with HIV. Investigators performed immunoSEQ version v3.0 at survey level. Profiling relied on immunoSEQ multiplex PCR, and the TCRdb table lists in-frame clones only, not all of them. There are 40,000 or so clones in the sample; roughly 90% occur only once, and roughly 3.9% lies in the top ten. Sequencing used unsorted PBMCs, obtained just before starting antiretroviral therapy. Every receptor here comes from a young woman with HIV.

The chain is built from TRBV9 and TRBJ2-3, with no clear D. This CDR3 contains 15 residues. Trimming pared 3 bases from V and 2 bases from J, leaving 13 bases between. CDR1 SGDLS and CDR2 YYNGEE come from the germline V gene. The CDR3 DNA reads TGTGCCAGCAGCGGAACCCTGAGAGACACAGATACGCAGTATTTT. This codes for CASSGTLRDTDTQYF.

This sequence joins TRBV4-1 and TRBJ2-1; D is unclear. Germline-derived CDR1 and CDR2 are MGHRA and YSYEKL. The ends were cut back, 0 bases at V and 5 bases at J, with 8 bases in the middle. The CDR3 is made up of 14 amino acids. CDR3 nucleotides: TGCGCCAGCAGCCAAGATCAATTGGACAATGAGCAGTTCTTC. Encoded protein: CASSQDQLDNEQFF.

The chain has TRBV5-1 and TRBJ2-1; D may correspond to TRBD1 or TRBD2 (5 bases each). V lost 6 bases to trimming and J lost 2 bases, with 15 bases between them. The length of the CDR3 is 15 residues. Germline lookup yields CDR1 SGHRS and CDR2 YFSETQ. The CDR3 sequence is CASTYGTPTYNEQFF. DNA for the CDR3: TGCGCCAGCACCTACGGGACCCCGACCTACAATGAGCAGTTCTTC.

This clone has just one count. The chain joins TRBV19 to TRBJ2-7; 13 bases map to TRBD2. J was trimmed by 2 bases and V by 6 bases; bases with no gene match: 10. From germline, CDR1 is LNHDA and CDR2 SQIVND (reference sequence). This CDR3 is 17 amino acids long. For the CDR3, the DNA is TGTGCCAGTAGCCGGACTAGCGGGAGATCGGTTGCCTACGAGCAGTACTTC. Protein product: CASSRTSGRSVAYEQYF.

The genes are TRBV7-3 and TRBJ1-2, with D perhaps matching TRBD1 (5 bases). Germline V gene lookup returns CDR1 SGHTA and CDR2 FQGTGA. The CDR3 is 17 residues long. Trimming took off 0 bases at V and 2 bases at J, with 16 bases between the two ends. The CDR3 sequence is CASSLTSPRQNNYGYTF. CDR3 nucleotide sequence: TGTGCCAGCAGCTTAACTTCTCCCAGACAGAACAACTATGGCTACACCTTC.

This clone has a single count. The chain combines TRBV6-4 with TRBJ2-1, with D possibly TRBD2 on 5 matching bases. This CDR3 has 16 amino acids. Germline V CDR1 and CDR2: MRHNA, SNTAGT. The ends were cut back, 2 bases at V and 0 bases at J, with 11 bases in the middle. CDR3 loop: CASSDGGTLSYNEQFF. Written as DNA, the CDR3 is TGTGCCAGCAGTGACGGAGGTACCCTCTCCTACAATGAGCAGTTCTTC.

This clone has just one count. This rearrangement joins TRBV7-2 to TRBJ2-1; D unresolved. V lost 5 bases to trimming and J lost 0 bases, with 5 bases between them. The length of the CDR3 is 13 residues. Germline-derived CDR1 and CDR2 are SGHTA and FQGNSA. CDR3 coding DNA: TGTGCCAGCAGCGTATACTCCTACAATGAGCAGTTCTTC. It codes for CASSVYSYNEQFF.

The chain joins TRBV4-3 to TRBJ2-7; D is possibly TRBD1 (7 bases). CDR1 is LGHNA, CDR2 YSLEER, per germline. Trimming shortened V by 1 base and J by 9 bases, and 13 bases separated the two germline ends. The length of the CDR3 is 13 residues. This CDR3 reads CASSQGPQGGQYF. The CDR3 bases are TGCGCCAGCAGCCAAGGACCCCAGGGGGGGCAGTACTTC.

V gene TRBV19 combines with J gene TRBJ2-7; the D is unclear. In germline, CDR1 is LNHDA, CDR2 SQIVND (reference sequence). V was shortened by 5 bases and J by 1 base, with 3 bases between the two germline ends. The length of the CDR3 is 11 residues. The CDR3: CASSASYEQYF. The CDR3 DNA follows: TGTGCCAGTAGTGCATCCTACGAGCAGTACTTC.

The chain recombines TRBV2 with TRBJ2-5, with TRBD2 identical over 14 bases. The junction had 3 bases not matched to a gene; V was cut back by 8 bases and J by 4 bases. Germline V lookup: CDR1 SNHLY, CDR2 FYNNEI. The CDR3 is 14 amino acids. In nucleotides, the CDR3 is TGTGCCAGCGGGACTAGCGGGAGCGTAGAGACCCAGTACTTC. Its protein is CASGTSGSVETQYF.

Here the CDR3 reads CASSQDPSLALERAEAFF. The CDR3 nucleotides read TGTGCCAGCAGCCAAGATCCCTCTTTAGCGTTAGAGAGGGCTGAAGCTTTCTTT. The chain employs TRBV4-2 and TRBJ1-1, with D unclear. Germline assignment: CDR1 LGHNA and CDR2 YNFKEQ. V lost 0 bases, J lost 6 bases, and 23 bases lay in between. The CDR3 is made up of 18 amino acids.

J is TRBJ2-7 and V is TRBV6-1; D gene ambiguous. Per germline, CDR1 MNHNS and CDR2 SASEGT. The length of the CDR3 is 11 residues. Deletions cut 3 bases from V and 7 bases from J, with 7 bases between. The CDR3 DNA follows: TGTGCCAGCAGTGACTGGGGTGAGCAGTACTTC. Protein: CASSDWGEQYF.

V gene TRBV28 combines with J gene TRBJ1-5, with D tentatively TRBD1 (5 bases). Between the trimmed V and J ends, which lost 2 bases and 3 bases, there was a span of 14 bases. The germline V gene has CDR1 MDHEN and CDR2 SYDVKM. The CDR3 runs 16 residues. CDR3 loop: CASSLPRGGSNQPQHF. The CDR3 DNA sequence: TGTGCCAGCAGTTTACCCCGCGGGGGATCCAATCAGCCCCAGCATTTT.

This clone was seen only once. This chain links TRBV11-2 with TRBJ2-7; D ambiguous. The CDR3 is made up of 13 amino acids. Trimming pared 2 bases from V and 2 bases from J, leaving 7 bases between. Germline CDR1 SGHAT, CDR2 FQNNGV. The CDR3 sequence: CASSLSLPYEQYF. In DNA form, the CDR3 reads TGTGCCAGCAGCTTAAGCCTACCCTACGAGCAGTACTTC.

V gene TRBV28 combines with J gene TRBJ2-4; D unclear. CDR3 size: 14 residues. V was clipped by 6 bases and J by 2 bases, with 11 bases between them. Germline-derived CDR1 and CDR2 are MDHEN and SYDVKM. The CDR3 DNA follows: TGTGCCAGCAGGGCGTCTCCCACCAAAAACATTCAGTACTTC. Residues: CASRASPTKNIQYF.

The chain recombines TRBV19 with TRBJ1-5; 7 bases map to TRBD1. Per the germline V gene, CDR1 is LNHDA and CDR2 is SQIVND (reference sequence). With V trimmed by 9 bases and J by 6 bases, 17 bases remained unmatched. The CDR3 consists of 16 residues. The CDR3 nucleotides are TGTGCCAGCGAACCTGGACAGGTCCTATCAAGTCAGCCCCAGCATTTT. Its protein product is CASEPGQVLSSQPQHF. Supplemented by reference TRBV19 and TRBJ1-5, the full variable domain reads DGGITQSPKYLFRKEGQNVTLSCEQNLNHDAMYWYRQDPGQGLRLIYYSQIVNDFQKGDIAEGYSVSREKKESFPLTVTSAQKNPTAFYLCASEPGQVLSSQPQHFGDGTRLSIL.

V usage is TRBV5-1 and J usage is TRBJ2-7, with 9 nucleotides matching TRBD1. The CDR3 is made up of 14 amino acids. Germline CDR1 and CDR2: SGHRS and YFSETQ. V was pared by 1 base and J by 6 bases, with 5 bases of the junction left unmatched. The CDR3, as DNA: TGCGCCAGCAGCTTGAGACAGGGGGGAAGCGAGCAGTACTTC. Amino acid sequence: CASSLRQGGSEQYF.

This rearrangement joins TRBV9 to TRBJ2-1, with TRBD1 as a possible D gene (7 bases). The germline V gene has CDR1 SGDLS and CDR2 YYNGEE. This CDR3 has 15 amino acids. V lost 5 bases and J 1 base, leaving 13 bases between the germline ends. CDR3 region: CASSRSGGSYNEQFF. CDR3 DNA: TGTGCCAGCAGTCGGTCAGGGGGGTCCTACAATGAGCAGTTCTTC.